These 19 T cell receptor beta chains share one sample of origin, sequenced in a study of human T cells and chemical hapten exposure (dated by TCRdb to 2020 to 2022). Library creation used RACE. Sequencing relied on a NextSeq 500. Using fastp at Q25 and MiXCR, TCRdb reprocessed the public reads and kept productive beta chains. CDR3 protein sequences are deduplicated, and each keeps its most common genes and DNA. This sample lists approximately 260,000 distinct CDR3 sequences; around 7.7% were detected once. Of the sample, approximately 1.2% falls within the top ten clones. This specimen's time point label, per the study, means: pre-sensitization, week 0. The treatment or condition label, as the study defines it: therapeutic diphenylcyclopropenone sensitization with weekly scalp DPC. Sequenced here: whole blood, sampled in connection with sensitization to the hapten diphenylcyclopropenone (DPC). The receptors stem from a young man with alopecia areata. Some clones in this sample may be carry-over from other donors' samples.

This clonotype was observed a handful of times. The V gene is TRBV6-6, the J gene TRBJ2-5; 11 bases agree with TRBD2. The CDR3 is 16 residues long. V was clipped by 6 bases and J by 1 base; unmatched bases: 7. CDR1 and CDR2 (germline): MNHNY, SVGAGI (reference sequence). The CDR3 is CASRRLAGMFQETQYF. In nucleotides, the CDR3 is TGTGCCAGCAGAAGACTAGCGGGGATGTTCCAAGAGACCCAGTACTTC.

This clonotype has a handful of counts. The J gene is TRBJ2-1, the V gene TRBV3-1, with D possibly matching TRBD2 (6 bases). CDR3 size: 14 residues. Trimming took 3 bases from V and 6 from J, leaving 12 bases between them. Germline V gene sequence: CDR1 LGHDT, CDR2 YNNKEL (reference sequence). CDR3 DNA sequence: TGTGCCAGCAGCCAGGGCAGAGCGGGCAATGAGCAGTTCTTC. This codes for CASSQGRAGNEQFF.

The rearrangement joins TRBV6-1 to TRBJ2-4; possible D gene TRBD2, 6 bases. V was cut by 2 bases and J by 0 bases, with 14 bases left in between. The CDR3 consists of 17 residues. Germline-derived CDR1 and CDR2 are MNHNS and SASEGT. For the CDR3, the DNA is TGTGCCAGCAGTGAATCACCGGGACTGATAGCCAAAAACATTCAGTACTTC. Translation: CASSESPGLIAKNIQYF.

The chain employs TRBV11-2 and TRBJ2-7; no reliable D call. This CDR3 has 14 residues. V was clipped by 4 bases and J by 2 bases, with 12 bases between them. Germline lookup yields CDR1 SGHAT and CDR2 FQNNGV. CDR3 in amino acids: CASSSDTVTYEQYF. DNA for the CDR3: TGTGCCAGCAGCTCCGACACGGTAACCTACGAGCAGTACTTC. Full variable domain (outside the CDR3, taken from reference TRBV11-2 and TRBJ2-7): EAGVAQSPRYKIIEKRQSVAFWCNPISGHATLYWYQQILGQGPKLLIQFQNNGVVDDSQLPKDRFSAERLKGVDSTLKIQPAKLEDSAVYLCASSSDTVTYEQYFGPGTRLTVT.

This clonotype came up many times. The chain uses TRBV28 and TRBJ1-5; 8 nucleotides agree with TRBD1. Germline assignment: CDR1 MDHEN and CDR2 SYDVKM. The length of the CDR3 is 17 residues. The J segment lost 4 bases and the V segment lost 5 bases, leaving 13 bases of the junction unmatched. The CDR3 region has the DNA TGTGCCAGCAGTCCACGGACAGGGTCAGCTCCTAATCAGCCCCAGCATTTT. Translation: CASSPRTGSAPNQPQHF. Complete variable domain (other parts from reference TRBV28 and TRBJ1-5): DVKVTQSSRYLVKRTGEKVFLECVQDMDHENMFWYRQDPGLGLRLIYFSYDVKMKEKGDIPEGYSVSREKKERFSLILESASTNQTSMYLCASSPRTGSAPNQPQHFGDGTRLSIL.

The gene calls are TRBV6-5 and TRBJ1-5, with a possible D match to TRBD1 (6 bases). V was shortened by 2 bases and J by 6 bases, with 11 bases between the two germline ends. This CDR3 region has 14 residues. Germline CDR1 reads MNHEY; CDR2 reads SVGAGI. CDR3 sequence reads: CASSYGGGVQPQHF. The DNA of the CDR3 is TGTGCCAGCAGTTACGGGGGGGGCGTTCAGCCCCAGCATTTT.

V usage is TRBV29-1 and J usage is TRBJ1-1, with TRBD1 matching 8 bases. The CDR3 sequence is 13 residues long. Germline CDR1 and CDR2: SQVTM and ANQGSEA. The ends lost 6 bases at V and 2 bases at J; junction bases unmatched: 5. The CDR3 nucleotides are TGCAGCGTAGGGACAGGTCCTAACACTGAAGCTTTCTTT. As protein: CSVGTGPNTEAFF.

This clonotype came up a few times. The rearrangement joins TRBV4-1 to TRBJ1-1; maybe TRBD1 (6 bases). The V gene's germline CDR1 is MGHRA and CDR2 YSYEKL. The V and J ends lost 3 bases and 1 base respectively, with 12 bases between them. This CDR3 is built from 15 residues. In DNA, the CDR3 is TGCGCCAGCAGCCATCCGCAGGGGCGGAACACTGAAGCTTTCTTT. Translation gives CASSHPQGRNTEAFF.

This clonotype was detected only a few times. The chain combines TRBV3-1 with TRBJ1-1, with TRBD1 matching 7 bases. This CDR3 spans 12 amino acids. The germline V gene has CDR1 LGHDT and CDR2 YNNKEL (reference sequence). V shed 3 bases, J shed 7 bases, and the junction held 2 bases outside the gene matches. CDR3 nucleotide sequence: TGTGCCAGCAGCCACAACAGGGGTGAAGCTTTCTTT. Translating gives CASSHNRGEAFF.

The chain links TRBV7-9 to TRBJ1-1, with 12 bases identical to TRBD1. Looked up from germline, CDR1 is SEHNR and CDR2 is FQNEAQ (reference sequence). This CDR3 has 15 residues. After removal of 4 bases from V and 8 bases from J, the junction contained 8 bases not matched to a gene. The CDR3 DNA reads TGTGCCAGCAGCTCTGGGACAGGGGGCCTTCCCGAAGCTTTCTTT. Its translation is CASSSGTGGLPEAFF.

The CDR3 protein is CSAKNTGGFYGYTF. CDR3 bases: TGCAGTGCTAAAAACACAGGGGGCTTTTATGGCTACACCTTC. The gene calls are TRBV20-1 and TRBJ1-2, with 9 bases identical to TRBD1. There are 14 residues in the CDR3. The germline V gene encodes CDR1 DFQATT and CDR2 SNEGSKA (reference sequence). V shed 4 bases and J 5 bases; nucleotides not matched to a gene: 8.

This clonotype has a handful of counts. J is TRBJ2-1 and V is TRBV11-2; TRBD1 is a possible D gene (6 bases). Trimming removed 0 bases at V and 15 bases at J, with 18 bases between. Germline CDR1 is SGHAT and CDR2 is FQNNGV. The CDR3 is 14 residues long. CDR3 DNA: TGTGCCAGCAGCTTAGACAGGGAAGGGACACGGGTGTTCTTC. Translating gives CASSLDREGTRVFF.

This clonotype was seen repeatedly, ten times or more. CDR3 region: CASSYQAGSGNTIYF. Written as DNA, the CDR3 is TGCGCCAGCAGCTACCAGGCCGGCTCTGGAAACACCATATATTTT. The chain uses TRBV5-1 and TRBJ1-3; D is undetermined. Trimming pared 3 bases from V and 0 bases from J, leaving 10 bases between. This CDR3 is 15 amino acids long. Germline assignment: CDR1 SGHRS and CDR2 YFSETQ. Full variable domain (remainder filled in from reference TRBV5-1 and TRBJ1-3): KAGVTQTPRYLIKTRGQQVTLSCSPISGHRSVSWYQQTPGQGLQFLFEYFSETQRNKGNFPGRFSGRQFSNSRSEMNVSTLELGDSALYLCASSYQAGSGNTIYFGEGSWLTVV.

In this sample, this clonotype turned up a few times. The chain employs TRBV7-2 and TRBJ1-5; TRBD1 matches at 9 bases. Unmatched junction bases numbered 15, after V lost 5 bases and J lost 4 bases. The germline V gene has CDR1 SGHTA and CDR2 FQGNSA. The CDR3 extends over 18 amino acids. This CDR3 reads CASSPFPQGASWNQPQHF. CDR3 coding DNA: TGTGCCAGCAGCCCCTTCCCACAGGGGGCGAGTTGGAATCAGCCCCAGCATTTT.

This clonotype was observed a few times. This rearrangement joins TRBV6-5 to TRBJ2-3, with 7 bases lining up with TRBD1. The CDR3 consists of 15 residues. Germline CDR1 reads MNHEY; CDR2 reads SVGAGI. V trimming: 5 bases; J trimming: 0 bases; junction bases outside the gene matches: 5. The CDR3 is CASSGTGESTDTQYF. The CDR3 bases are TGTGCCAGCAGTGGCACAGGGGAGAGCACAGATACGCAGTATTTT.

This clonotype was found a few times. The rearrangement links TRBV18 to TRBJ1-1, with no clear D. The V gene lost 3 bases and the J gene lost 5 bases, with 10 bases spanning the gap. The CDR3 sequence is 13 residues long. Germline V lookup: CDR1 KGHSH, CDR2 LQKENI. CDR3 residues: CASSPVGRTEAFF. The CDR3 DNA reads TGTGCCAGCTCACCGGTAGGTCGGACTGAAGCTTTCTTT. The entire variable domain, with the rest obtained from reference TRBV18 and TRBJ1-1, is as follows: NAGVMQNPRHLVRRRGQEARLRCSPMKGHSHVYWYRQLPEEGLKFMVYLQKENIIDESGMPKERFSAEFPKEGPSILRIQQVVRGDSAAYFCASSPVGRTEAFFGQGTRLTVV.

In nucleotides, the CDR3 is TGTGCCATCAGCCTGGATATGTACGAGCAGTACTTC. Its protein product is CAISLDMYEQYF. The chain recombines TRBV10-3 with TRBJ2-7; D unclear. This CDR3 contains 12 residues. Germline CDR1 ENHRY, CDR2 SYGVKD. V shed 6 bases and J shed 4 bases, with 10 bases lying between them.

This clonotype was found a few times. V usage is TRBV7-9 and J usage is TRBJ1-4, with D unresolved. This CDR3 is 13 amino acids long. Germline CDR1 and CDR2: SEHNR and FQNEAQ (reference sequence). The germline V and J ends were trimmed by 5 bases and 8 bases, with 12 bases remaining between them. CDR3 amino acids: CASSLGGSEKLFF. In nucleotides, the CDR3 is TGTGCCAGCAGCCTGGGAGGTTCCGAAAAACTGTTTTTT.

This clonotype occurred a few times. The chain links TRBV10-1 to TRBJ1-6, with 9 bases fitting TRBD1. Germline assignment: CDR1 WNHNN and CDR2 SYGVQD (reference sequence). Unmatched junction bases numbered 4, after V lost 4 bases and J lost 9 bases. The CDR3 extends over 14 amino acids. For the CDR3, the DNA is TGCGCCAGCAGTGGGGACAGGGAGAGTTCACCCCTCCACTTT. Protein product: CASSGDRESSPLHF.